This TCR beta chain was documented in a study of T-cell memory formation after mild COVID-19. MiXCR, run by TCRdb on the 5' RACE reads, gives a single entry per CDR3 protein. Of around 200,000 distinct CDR3 sequences listed, roughly 10% were seen once; the top ten hold approximately 2.8%. This CDR3 contains 13 residues. V lost 10 bases and J lost 1, with 10 bases in between. The receptor was derived from a man between 18 and 29 years old who had mild COVID-19 (a few samples of this study predate the infection). Cell type and time point are not known. Material for sequencing was PBMCs or a T cell subset sorted from them (not recorded which). The chain has TRBV12-3 or TRBV12-4 and TRBJ2-2; D remains unclear. CDR3 DNA: TGTGCCACCCTCCGAGGGAACACCGGGGAGCTGTTTTTT. Translating it yields CATLRGNTGELFF.